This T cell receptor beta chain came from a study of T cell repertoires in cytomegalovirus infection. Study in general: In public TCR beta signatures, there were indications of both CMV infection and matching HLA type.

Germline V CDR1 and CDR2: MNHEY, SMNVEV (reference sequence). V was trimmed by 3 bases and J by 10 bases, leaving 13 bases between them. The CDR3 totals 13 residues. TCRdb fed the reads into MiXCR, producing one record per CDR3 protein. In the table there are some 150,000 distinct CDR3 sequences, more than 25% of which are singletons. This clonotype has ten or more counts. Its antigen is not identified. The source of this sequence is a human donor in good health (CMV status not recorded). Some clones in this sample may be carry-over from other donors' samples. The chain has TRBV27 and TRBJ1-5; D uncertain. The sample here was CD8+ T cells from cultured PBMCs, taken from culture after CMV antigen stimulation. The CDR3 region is CASSLMGLGPQHF. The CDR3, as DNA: TGTGCCAGCAGTTTGATGGGGTTGGGACCCCAGCATTTT.